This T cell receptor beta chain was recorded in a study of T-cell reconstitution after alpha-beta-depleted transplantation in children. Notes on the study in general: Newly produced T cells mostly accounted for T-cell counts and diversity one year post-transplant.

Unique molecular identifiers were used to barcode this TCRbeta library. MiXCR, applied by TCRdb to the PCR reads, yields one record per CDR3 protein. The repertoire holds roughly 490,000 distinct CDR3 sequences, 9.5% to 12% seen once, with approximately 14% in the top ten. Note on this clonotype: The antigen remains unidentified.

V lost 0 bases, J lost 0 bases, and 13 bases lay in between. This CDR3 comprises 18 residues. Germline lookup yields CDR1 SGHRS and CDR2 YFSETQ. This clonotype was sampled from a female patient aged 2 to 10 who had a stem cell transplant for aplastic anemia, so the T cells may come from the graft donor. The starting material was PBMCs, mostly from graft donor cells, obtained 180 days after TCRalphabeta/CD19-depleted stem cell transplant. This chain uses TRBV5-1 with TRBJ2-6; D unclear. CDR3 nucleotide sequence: TGCGCCAGCAGCTTGGGTTTGGACCCAAGCTCTGGGGCCAACGTCCTGACTTTC. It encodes CASSLGLDPSSGANVLTF. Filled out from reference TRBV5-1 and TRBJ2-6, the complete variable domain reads KAGVTQTPRYLIKTRGQQVTLSCSPISGHRSVSWYQQTPGQGLQFLFEYFSETQRNKGNFPGRFSGRQFSNSRSEMNVSTLELGDSALYLCASSLGLDPSSGANVLTFGAGSRLTVL.